This entry lists 25 T cell receptor beta chains sequenced from one sample in a study of identical twins. One entry per CDR3 protein results from TCRdb running MiXCR on the 5' RACE reads. The sample records 600,000 to 850,000 distinct CDR3 sequences, 18% being singletons. Another study also made use of these data, one on T cells expressing NK-cell markers.

Input material: PBMCs. These receptors originate from a young woman in good health.

V usage is TRBV20-1 and J usage is TRBJ1-1; D remains unclear. This CDR3 comprises 13 residues. Trimming removed 3 bases at V and 2 bases at J, with 10 bases between. Germline V lookup: CDR1 DFQATT, CDR2 SNEGSKA (reference sequence). CDR3 nucleotide sequence: TGCAGTGCTAGTCGTGAACTAAACACTGAAGCTTTCTTT. It codes for CSASRELNTEAFF.

This clonotype was counted only a few times. CDR3 nucleotides: TGCAGCGTCAGAGGGCACGATCAGCCCCAGCATTTT. It specifies CSVRGHDQPQHF. This sequence joins TRBV29-1 and TRBJ1-5, with D hard to call. V lost 6 bases to trimming and J lost 5 bases, with 11 bases between them. The CDR3 is made up of 12 amino acids. Germline CDR1 SQVTM, CDR2 ANQGSEA.

The chain links TRBV20-1 to TRBJ1-6; maybe TRBD1 (6 bases). Per germline, CDR1 DFQATT and CDR2 SNEGSKA (reference sequence). V was shortened by 4 bases and J by 8 bases, with 18 bases between the two germline ends. The CDR3 runs 15 residues. The CDR3 sequence is CSAKDRPFSYSPLHF. The CDR3 bases are TGCAGTGCTAAGGACAGACCGTTTTCTTATTCACCCCTCCACTTT.

The chain links TRBV29-1 to TRBJ1-1, with 10 bases that match TRBD1. Per germline, CDR1 SQVTM and CDR2 ANQGSEA. The CDR3 runs to 12 residues. Trimming removed 3 bases from V and 11 bases from J; junction bases left unmatched: 6. The CDR3 nucleotides read TGCAGCGTTGAGGGGACAGGGGTTGGGGCTTTCTTT. It specifies CSVEGTGVGAFF.

This clonotype was detected a few times. The chain joins TRBV5-6 to TRBJ2-3; unclear D gene. The CDR3 consists of 12 residues. The V gene's germline CDR1 is SGHDT and CDR2 YYEEEE. The V and J ends lost 2 bases and 6 bases respectively, with 7 bases between them. CDR3 nucleotide sequence: TGTGCCAGCAGCTTACCAAGTGATACGCAGTATTTT. Translation gives CASSLPSDTQYF.

V gene TRBV11-2 combines with J gene TRBJ2-5, with 7 bases lining up with TRBD1. There are 15 residues in the CDR3. CDR1 SGHAT and CDR2 FQNNGV come from the germline V gene. The ends lost 0 bases at V and 5 bases at J; junction bases unmatched: 6. The CDR3 loop reads CASSLEPGTAETQYF. CDR3 nucleotide sequence: TGTGCCAGCAGCTTAGAACCCGGGACAGCCGAGACCCAGTACTTC.

This chain uses TRBV30 with TRBJ2-1, with D perhaps matching TRBD2 (6 bases). The CDR3 is made up of 13 amino acids. The germline CDR1 and CDR2 sequences are GTSNPN and SVGIG (reference sequence). The V and J ends lost 3 bases and 9 bases respectively, with 15 bases between them. CDR3 in amino acids: CAWRSGSGGEQFF. CDR3 nucleotide sequence: TGTGCCTGGAGATCCGGGAGTGGGGGTGAGCAGTTCTTC. Full variable domain (outside the CDR3, taken from reference TRBV30 and TRBJ2-1): SQTIHQWPATLVQPVGSPLSLECTVEGTSNPNLYWYRQAAGRGLQLLFYSVGIGQISSEVPQNLSASRPQDRQFILSSKKLLLSDSGFYLCAWRSGSGGEQFFGPGTRLTVL.

This clonotype was seen only a few times. The gene calls are TRBV10-3 and TRBJ2-5; TRBD2 agrees at 8 bases. V dropped 8 bases and J dropped 2; count of bases not matched to a gene: 4. Germline-derived CDR1 and CDR2 are ENHRY and SYGVKD. This CDR3 contains 13 residues. CDR3 nucleotides: TGTGCCATCGGAGCGGGGGAACAAGAGACCCAGTACTTC. It specifies CAIGAGEQETQYF.

This clonotype was detected a few times. The chain employs TRBV5-1 and TRBJ2-5, with D maybe TRBD1 (5 bases). Germline V gene sequence: CDR1 SGHRS, CDR2 YFSETQ. Trimming removed 5 bases at V and 4 bases at J, with 12 bases between. The CDR3 extends over 13 amino acids. CDR3 sequence: CASSAREGETQYF. CDR3 coding DNA: TGCGCCAGCAGTGCCAGGGAAGGAGAGACCCAGTACTTC.

This clonotype was seen a single time. This rearrangement joins TRBV4-2 to TRBJ2-1; TRBD2 agrees at 8 bases. This CDR3 has 15 residues. The germline CDR1 and CDR2 sequences are LGHNA and YNFKEQ. V dropped 7 bases and J dropped 9; count of bases not matched to a gene: 14. CDR3 in DNA: TGTGCCAGCACCCCCGGGGGGGCCCGTATGAGTGAGCAGTTCTTC. Translation: CASTPGGARMSEQFF.

This clonotype was recorded a few times. The chain is built from TRBV20-1 and TRBJ2-3; 8 bases line up with TRBD2. The germline V gene has CDR1 DFQATT and CDR2 SNEGSKA (reference sequence). Trimming took 6 bases from V and 1 from J; bases not matched to a gene: 12. The CDR3 is 16 residues long. CDR3 sequence: CSARTRLAGRTDTQYF. The CDR3 DNA follows: TGCAGTGCCCGGACCCGCTTAGCGGGGCGCACAGATACGCAGTATTTT.

The chain's CDR3 is CASSLSTAAGYGYTF. CDR3 nucleotide sequence: TGCGCCAGCAGCTTGTCGACAGCCGCTGGCTATGGCTACACCTTC. The rearrangement links TRBV5-1 to TRBJ1-2, with D perhaps matching TRBD1 (5 bases). Trimming pared 1 base from V and 4 bases from J, leaving 14 bases between. The CDR3 is 15 residues long. Germline values: CDR1 SGHRS, CDR2 YFSETQ. Together with reference TRBV5-1 and TRBJ1-2, the CDR3 gives the full variable domain: KAGVTQTPRYLIKTRGQQVTLSCSPISGHRSVSWYQQTPGQGLQFLFEYFSETQRNKGNFPGRFSGRQFSNSRSEMNVSTLELGDSALYLCASSLSTAAGYGYTFGSGTRLTVV.

This clonotype has just a few counts. The genes are TRBV12-3 or TRBV12-4 and TRBJ2-2; D gene unclear. V lost 8 bases and J 7 bases, leaving 11 bases between the germline ends. This CDR3 is built from 12 residues. The DNA of the CDR3 is TGTGCCAGCGCTTCGGCGCTCGGGGAGCTGTTTTTT. Its protein is CASASALGELFF.

The sample holds a few counts of this clonotype. V usage is TRBV10-2 and J usage is TRBJ2-7; 9 nucleotides align to TRBD1. Germline CDR1 reads WSHSY; CDR2 reads SAAADI. CDR3 length: 15 amino acids. With V trimmed by 7 bases and J by 3 bases, 10 bases remained unmatched. The CDR3 is CASTGGTGTFYEQYF. CDR3 DNA sequence: TGCGCCAGCACCGGGGGGACAGGGACCTTCTACGAGCAGTACTTC.

This chain links TRBV6-1 with TRBJ1-1; D gene unclear. The germline V gene has CDR1 MNHNS and CDR2 SASEGT. The length of the CDR3 is 14 residues. Trimming cost V 8 bases and J 10 bases, with 23 bases left between them. The CDR3 sequence is CASCPNVLALGAFF. DNA of the CDR3: TGTGCCAGCTGCCCAAATGTCCTAGCCCTCGGAGCTTTCTTT.

This clonotype was seen more than once but under ten times. The CDR3 sequence: CASSLVGITGELFF. CDR3 bases: TGCGCCAGCAGCTTGGTAGGAATAACCGGGGAGCTGTTTTTT. This chain uses TRBV5-1 with TRBJ2-2; no clear D. V was shortened by 0 bases and J by 5 bases, with 8 bases between the two germline ends. CDR1 SGHRS and CDR2 YFSETQ come from the germline V gene. The CDR3 extends over 14 amino acids.

This clonotype was recorded a few times. The rearrangement uses TRBV12-3 or TRBV12-4 and TRBJ1-5; D gene unclear. V lost 6 bases and J lost 4, with 13 bases in between. The CDR3 extends over 14 amino acids. This CDR3 reads CASRPHGGNQPQHF. The DNA of the CDR3 is TGTGCCAGCAGGCCACATGGAGGAAATCAGCCCCAGCATTTT.

Written as DNA, the CDR3 is TGCAGTGCTAGTAGAACAGCGGGGTTCCACGAGCAGTACTTC. Residues: CSASRTAGFHEQYF. This chain uses TRBV20-1 with TRBJ2-7; 7 nucleotides line up with TRBD2. J was trimmed by 5 bases and V by 3 bases; bases with no gene match: 10. Germline-derived CDR1 and CDR2 are DFQATT and SNEGSKA (reference sequence). CDR3 size: 14 residues.

The CDR3 reads CASGLARSETQYF. Here the CDR3 DNA reads TGCGCCAGCGGACTAGCGCGGTCAGAGACCCAGTACTTC. The chain recombines TRBV5-1 with TRBJ2-5, with 9 bases fitting TRBD2. CDR1 and CDR2 from the germline V gene are SGHRS and YFSETQ. The CDR3 covers 13 residues. J was trimmed by 4 bases and V by 7 bases; bases with no gene match: 5.

This clonotype showed up just a few times. The genes are TRBV5-1 and TRBJ1-1; no definite D call. Per the germline V gene, CDR1 is SGHRS and CDR2 is YFSETQ. The CDR3 is 13 residues long. Between the trimmed V and J ends, which lost 0 bases and 4 bases, there was a span of 7 bases. The CDR3 protein is CASSLETGTEAFF. The CDR3 region has the DNA TGCGCCAGCAGCTTGGAAACGGGCACTGAAGCTTTCTTT.

This clonotype has ten or more counts. The gene calls are TRBV12-3 or TRBV12-4 and TRBJ2-3; unclear D gene. The CDR3 extends over 14 amino acids. Trimming removed 1 base at V and 6 bases at J, with 11 bases between. The CDR3 sequence: CASSLVSRHDTQYF. Here the CDR3 DNA reads TGTGCCAGCAGTTTAGTGTCGCGCCATGATACGCAGTATTTT.

There are many counts of this clonotype. The gene calls are TRBV12-3 or TRBV12-4 and TRBJ2-5; TRBD1 might be the D (5 bases). CDR3 length equals 17 residues. V dropped 4 bases and J dropped 0 bases, with 18 bases sitting between them. CDR3 sequence reads: CASSSNEAGRYQETQYF. In DNA, the CDR3 is TGTGCCAGCAGTTCTAACGAAGCAGGGCGCTACCAAGAGACCCAGTACTTC.

V and J are TRBV5-6 and TRBJ2-1; weak D call: TRBD1 (6 bases). Between the trimmed V and J ends, which lost 4 bases and 9 bases, there was a span of 17 bases. CDR3 length: 14 amino acids. CDR1 and CDR2 (germline): SGHDT, YYEEEE. CDR3 protein: CASSADSIVIEQFF. CDR3 coding DNA: TGTGCCAGCAGCGCGGACAGCATCGTCATTGAGCAGTTCTTC. Filled out from reference TRBV5-6 and TRBJ2-1, the complete variable domain reads DAGVTQSPTHLIKTRGQQVTLRCSPKSGHDTVSWYQQALGQGPQFIFQYYEEEERQRGNFPDRFSGHQFPNYSSELNVNALLLGDSALYLCASSADSIVIEQFFGPGTRLTVL.

This chain joins TRBV7-7 and TRBJ2-1; 9 bases align to TRBD2. The J segment lost 5 bases and the V segment lost 5 bases, leaving 13 bases of the junction unmatched. The germline V gene encodes CDR1 SSHAT and CDR2 FNYEAQ (reference sequence). This CDR3 has 17 amino acids. The CDR3 sequence is CASSRLGGRASHNEQFF. For the CDR3, the DNA is TGTGCCAGCAGCCGCTTAGGCGGGAGGGCCTCTCACAATGAGCAGTTCTTC.

This clonotype was seen only a few times. The gene calls are TRBV5-1 and TRBJ2-7; D call uncertain. The CDR3 is 13 residues long. V shed 0 bases and J shed 4 bases, with 8 bases lying between them. Germline CDR1 is SGHRS and CDR2 is YFSETQ. The CDR3 reads CASSLAEGYEQYF. The CDR3 DNA reads TGCGCCAGCAGCTTGGCTGAAGGTTACGAGCAGTACTTC.